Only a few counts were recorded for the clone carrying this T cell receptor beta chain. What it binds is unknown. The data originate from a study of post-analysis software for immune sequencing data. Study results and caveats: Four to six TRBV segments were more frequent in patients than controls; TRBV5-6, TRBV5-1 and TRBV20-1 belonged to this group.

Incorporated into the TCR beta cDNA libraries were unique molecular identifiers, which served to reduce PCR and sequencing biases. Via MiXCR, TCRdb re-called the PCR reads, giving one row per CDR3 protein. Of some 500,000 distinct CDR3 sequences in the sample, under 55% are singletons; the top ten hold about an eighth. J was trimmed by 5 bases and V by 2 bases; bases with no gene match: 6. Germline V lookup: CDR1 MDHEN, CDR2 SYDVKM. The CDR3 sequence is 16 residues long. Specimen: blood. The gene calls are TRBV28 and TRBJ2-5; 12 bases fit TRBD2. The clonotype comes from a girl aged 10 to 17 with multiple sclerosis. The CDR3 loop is CASSLLAGGLKETQYF. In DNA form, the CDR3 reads TGTGCCAGCAGTTTACTAGCGGGAGGGCTCAAGGAGACCCAGTACTTC. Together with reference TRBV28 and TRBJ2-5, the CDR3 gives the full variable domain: DVKVTQSSRYLVKRTGEKVFLECVQDMDHENMFWYRQDPGLGLRLIYFSYDVKMKEKGDIPEGYSVSREKKERFSLILESASTNQTSMYLCASSLLAGGLKETQYFGPGTRLLVL.